The subject of this entry is one T cell receptor beta chain. What it binds is unknown. This sample is part of a study of cytomegalovirus exposure and HLA in healthy donors. Study information: Findings of an earlier analysis included some 120 million unique TCR beta sequences from about 180 million T cells. There were around 390 genotyped donors. Of these, roughly 82% fell in the genetic ancestry cluster associated with self-reported Caucasian donors.

Germline values: CDR1 SGHTA, CDR2 FQGTGA. The V gene end was trimmed by 5 bases and the J gene end by 2 bases; junction bases not matched to a gene: 9. This CDR3 spans 16 amino acids. The PCR used 60 Vbeta and 13 Jbeta primers. Measured with immunoSEQ multiplex PCR; TCRdb has only the in-frame clones, and not every one. The sample contains fewer than 130,000 clones, 60% to 85% of which appear only once. Study-wide points: Cytomegalovirus-associated TCR beta chains were listed, numbering approximately 150. CMV serostatus alone was available as immune exposure information.

The source is a female donor in good health and CMV-seropositive. The sample comprised PBMCs. The chain is built from TRBV7-3 and TRBJ2-1, with 7 bases matching TRBD2. CDR3 in amino acids: CASSQARAGAYNEQFF. The DNA of the CDR3 is TGTGCCAGCAGCCAGGCCCGGGCGGGAGCCTACAATGAGCAGTTCTTC.